The source of this TCR beta chain is a study of OX40 agonist ivuxolimab in advanced cancers. Across the whole study: Clinicians treated patients with ivuxolimab, an agonistic anti-OX40 (CD134) antibody. Partial responses were seen in three patients, one with hepatocellular carcinoma and two with cutaneous melanoma.

Repertoires were generated with immunoSEQ multiplex PCR, while TCRdb's copy carries only in-frame clones and drops some. The repertoire has about 98,000 clones, approximately 88% of them found once; the top ten carry roughly 0.5%. The CDR3 is made up of 15 amino acids. The ends lost 8 bases at V and 10 bases at J; junction bases unmatched: 14. Germline CDR1 MDHEN, CDR2 SYDVKM. Study-wide points: Those patients achieving a partial response at 0.1-3.0 mg/kg showed among the lowest clonal expansion.

Details on this clone: Its target is not known.

This sample comprised CD4+ or CD8+ T cells sorted from blood, obtained in a trial of the OX40 agonist ivuxolimab. The sequence came from an adult with an advanced solid tumor such as melanoma, head and neck, liver or kidney cancer. The chain employs TRBV28 and TRBJ1-1; 12 nucleotides align to TRBD1. The DNA of the CDR3 is TGTGCCAGCGCCGATTCTGGGACAGGGGGCGTGAGAGCTTTCTTT. It translates to CASADSGTGGVRAFF.